These 22 T cell receptor beta chains were all obtained from the same sample, sequenced in a study of blood T cells in healthy people across ages. A second PCR of 7 to 11 cycles used a sample-barcoded 5' primer and a J-beta primer mix. From the 5' RACE reads, TCRdb called clonotypes with MiXCR, one entry per CDR3 protein. The sample records 1.5 million to 2 million distinct CDR3 sequences, about two fifths being singletons. The material sequenced was blood. The receptor source for this set is a human donor in good health.

This clonotype has just a few counts. The V and J genes are TRBV6-2 or TRBV6-3 and TRBJ1-5; a possible D gene is TRBD1 (5 bases). The length of the CDR3 is 16 residues. V was trimmed by 2 bases and J by 1 base, leaving 12 bases between them. The germline V gene encodes CDR1 MNHEY and CDR2 SVGEGT. The CDR3 spells CASSYPGAGSNQPQHF. As DNA, the CDR3 is TGTGCCAGCAGTTACCCGGGAGCAGGGAGCAATCAGCCCCAGCATTTT.

This sequence joins TRBV28 and TRBJ2-3; D uncertain. The CDR3 consists of 15 residues. Trimming removed 6 bases at V and 0 bases at J, with 13 bases between. Germline CDR1 and CDR2: MDHEN and SYDVKM. As DNA, the CDR3 is TGTGCCAGCAGAAGACCAACCACTAGCACAGATACGCAGTATTTT. Translating it yields CASRRPTTSTDTQYF.

This sequence joins TRBV4-3 and TRBJ2-3, with 7 positions matching TRBD2. The CDR3 totals 15 residues. V lost 0 bases and J lost 4; bases outside the gene matches: 4. CDR1 is LGHNA and CDR2 is YSLEER in the germline V gene. CDR3 region: CASSQDLLASDTQYF. The CDR3, as DNA: TGCGCCAGCAGCCAAGATTTACTAGCGTCAGATACGCAGTATTTT.

A few counts support this clonotype. V and J are TRBV7-3 and TRBJ2-5; 7 positions agree with TRBD2. CDR3 length: 15 amino acids. CDR1 and CDR2 from the germline V gene are SGHTA and FQGTGA. J was trimmed by 5 bases and V by 0 bases; bases with no gene match: 6. Here the CDR3 DNA reads TGTGCCAGCAGCTTAACGGCCGGGGGGTGGGAGACCCAGTACTTC. Translation: CASSLTAGGWETQYF.

The J gene is TRBJ2-7, the V gene TRBV28; 8 bases line up with TRBD2. This CDR3 contains 14 residues. V shed 6 bases and J 4 bases; nucleotides not matched to a gene: 8. Germline CDR1 MDHEN, CDR2 SYDVKM. CDR3 DNA sequence: TGTGCCAGCAGGCTGGCGGGACTAGGATACGAGCAGTACTTC. As protein: CASRLAGLGYEQYF.

The rearrangement links TRBV25-1 to TRBJ2-5; D is unresolved. The germline V gene encodes CDR1 MGHDK and CDR2 SYGVNS. The ends were cut back, 4 bases at V and 1 base at J, with 7 bases in the middle. The CDR3 sequence is 13 residues long. The CDR3 DNA sequence: TGTGCCAGCAGTGCGCCTACCCAAGAGACCCAGTACTTC. Its protein product is CASSAPTQETQYF.

This clonotype was seen at least ten times. The rearrangement links TRBV7-2 to TRBJ2-7; TRBD2 matches at 7 bases. The CDR3 covers 14 residues. CDR1 SGHTA and CDR2 FQGNSA come from the germline V gene. V lost 1 base to trimming and J lost 7 bases; unmatched junction nucleotides: 7. The CDR3 reads CASSLERGSGEQYF. The CDR3 DNA reads as TGTGCCAGCAGCTTAGAGCGGGGTTCAGGGGAGCAGTACTTC.

CDR3 residues: CASSLPRDRISYEQYF. The DNA of the CDR3 is TGTGCCAGCAGTTTACCTCGGGACAGAATATCCTACGAGCAGTACTTC. The chain carries TRBV6-6 and TRBJ2-7; 7 positions match TRBD1. The CDR3 length is 16 residues. V shed 4 bases, J shed 1 base, and the junction held 10 bases outside the gene matches. The germline V gene has CDR1 MNHNY and CDR2 SVGAGI (reference sequence).

V and J are TRBV7-2 and TRBJ2-1; either TRBD1 or TRBD2 may supply D (5 bases each). The germline CDR1 and CDR2 sequences are SGHTA and FQGNSA. The V end was cut by 1 base, the J end by 9 bases, with 16 bases between. The CDR3 has 15 residues. The CDR3 spells CASSLEGPSAGEQFF. The CDR3 nucleotides are TGTGCCAGCAGCTTAGAGGGACCCTCTGCGGGTGAGCAGTTCTTC.

The V call is TRBV20-1, the J call TRBJ2-5; 11 nucleotides match TRBD2. Looked up from germline, CDR1 is DFQATT and CDR2 is SNEGSKA (reference sequence). Unmatched junction bases numbered 11, after V lost 5 bases and J lost 0 bases. The CDR3 is 17 residues long. The CDR3 is CSAAMTSGVLYQETQYF. The CDR3, as DNA: TGCAGTGCTGCTATGACTAGCGGGGTCCTGTACCAAGAGACCCAGTACTTC.

This chain joins TRBV10-3 and TRBJ2-5, with 9 nucleotides matching TRBD1. With V trimmed by 11 bases and J by 4 bases, 8 bases remained unmatched. Germline CDR1 reads ENHRY; CDR2 reads SYGVKD. This CDR3 is 13 amino acids long. Written as DNA, the CDR3 is TGTGCCGCCTCACAGGGGGCTGGAGAGACCCAGTACTTC. Its protein product is CAASQGAGETQYF.

In the case of this clonotype: Relative to the germline gene, one junction end is altered; a read error may explain this. CDR3 DNA sequence: TGTGCATCGGGGGCGGCTGGGGCCGACGTCCTGACTTTC. Residues: CASGAAGADVLTF. The chain links TRBV28 to TRBJ2-6, with D possibly being TRBD1 or TRBD2 (6 bases each). The CDR3 has 13 amino acids. Germline CDR1 and CDR2: MDHEN and SYDVKM.

This clonotype was seen more than once but under ten times. The chain has TRBV7-3 and TRBJ2-1; no reliable D call. The ends were cut back, 5 bases at V and 12 bases at J, with 20 bases in the middle. CDR3 length equals 14 residues. CDR1 is SGHTA, CDR2 FQGTGA, per germline. The CDR3 region has the DNA TGTGCCAGCAGCGACTCACCCGACGGGTTGTGGCAGTTCTTC. This gives the protein CASSDSPDGLWQFF.

This clonotype was seen more than once but under ten times. The genes are TRBV6-1 and TRBJ1-2, with TRBD1 identical over 12 bases. This CDR3 spans 19 amino acids. V trimming: 5 bases; J trimming: 8 bases; junction bases outside the gene matches: 21. Germline lookup yields CDR1 MNHNS and CDR2 SASEGT. CDR3 nucleotide sequence: TGTGCCAGCAGTCCCCAGGACCGGGACAGGGGGCGCGGTACGCGAGGCTACACCTTC. Protein product: CASSPQDRDRGRGTRGYTF.

The chain combines TRBV5-1 with TRBJ1-1; the match to TRBD1 covers 7 bases. Per the germline V gene, CDR1 is SGHRS and CDR2 is YFSETQ. This CDR3 region has 15 residues. Trimming cost V 3 bases and J 3 bases; bases outside gene matches: 8. In DNA form, the CDR3 reads TGCGCCAGCAGCTCAAGACAGGGTTGGGACACTGAAGCTTTCTTT. This encodes CASSSRQGWDTEAFF.

The chain links TRBV6-2 or TRBV6-3 to TRBJ2-4; D perhaps matches TRBD2 (6 bases). The CDR3 totals 12 residues. Germline lookup yields CDR1 MNHEY and CDR2 SVGEGT. V dropped 0 bases and J dropped 13 bases, with 10 bases sitting between them. Written as DNA, the CDR3 is TGTGCCAGCAGTTACTCGACGGGAGACCAGTACTTC. Its translation is CASSYSTGDQYF.

This clonotype showed up just a few times. V and J are TRBV4-2 and TRBJ2-7, with 8 bases matching TRBD1. The CDR3 has 16 residues. J lost 4 bases, V lost 0 bases, and 8 bases had no gene match. Germline V CDR1 and CDR2: LGHNA, YNFKEQ. CDR3 region: CASSQDWSGGAYEQYF. CDR3 in DNA: TGTGCCAGCAGCCAAGATTGGTCAGGGGGCGCGTACGAGCAGTACTTC.

This clonotype was detected a few times. The chain links TRBV2 to TRBJ2-3; 7 bases match TRBD2. This CDR3 spans 14 amino acids. With 8 bases clipped from V and 0 bases from J, the junction kept 5 bases outside the gene matches. Germline V gene data show CDR1 as SNHLY and CDR2 as FYNNEI. CDR3 region: CASQLATSTDTQYF. DNA of the CDR3: TGTGCCAGCCAACTAGCGACTAGCACAGATACGCAGTATTTT.

The sample holds a few counts of this clonotype. The rearrangement links TRBV6-2 or TRBV6-3 to TRBJ2-3, with D uncertain. Trimming took off 0 bases at V and 2 bases at J, with 9 bases between the two ends. Germline V gene lookup returns CDR1 MNHEY and CDR2 SVGEGT. The CDR3 runs 15 residues. In DNA form, the CDR3 reads TGTGCCAGCAGTTACTCGTCGGACCACACAGATACGCAGTATTTT. Encoded protein: CASSYSSDHTDTQYF.

This chain links TRBV2 with TRBJ2-3, with 9 bases matching TRBD2. The CDR3 is made up of 16 amino acids. V lost 6 bases to trimming and J lost 3 bases; unmatched junction nucleotides: 10. CDR1 and CDR2 from the germline V gene are SNHLY and FYNNEI. The CDR3 DNA reads as TGTGCCAGCAGCTCCCTTAAGCGGGGGGCTACAGATACGCAGTATTTT. It codes for CASSSLKRGATDTQYF.

This clonotype was recorded a few times. V and J are TRBV6-6 and TRBJ2-7, with TRBD1 identical over 8 bases. CDR3 length: 14 residues. The germline V gene encodes CDR1 MNHNY and CDR2 SVGAGI (reference sequence). J lost 6 bases, V lost 3 bases, and 7 bases had no gene match. The CDR3 nucleotides are TGTGCCAGCAGTTATTGGACAGGGACGGGCGAGCAGTACTTC. Its protein product is CASSYWTGTGEQYF.

The chain couples TRBV20-1 to TRBJ2-1; 7 bases agree with TRBD2. The ends lost 5 bases at V and 6 bases at J; junction bases unmatched: 28. The CDR3 length is 20 residues. The germline gives CDR1 DFQATT, CDR2 SNEGSKA (reference sequence). CDR3 region: CSAQKKGGSGGAYPLNEQFF. The CDR3 bases are TGCAGTGCTCAAAAAAAAGGAGGATCGGGGGGTGCATATCCCCTCAATGAGCAGTTCTTC.